This record looks at one TCR beta chain sequence and its context. Its antigen is unidentified. All of the isolated RNA was reverse transcribed, so expressed TCRB transcripts were sequenced. Some clones are missing from TCRdb's copy, which holds only in-frame ones; the method was immunoSEQ multiplex PCR. Among 500,000 to 700,000 clones listed, about a sixth were seen once. This sample is part of a study of beta chain features in type 1 diabetes. Study outcomes and limitations: Type 1 diabetes patients had TCRB CDR3s that were shorter (moderately but significantly so) in all four CD4+ subsets.

The CDR3 covers 14 residues. The V gene end was trimmed by 5 bases and the J gene end by 7 bases; junction bases not matched to a gene: 8. Per germline, CDR1 SEHNR and CDR2 FQNEAQ (reference sequence). The TCR sequence derives from a young man in good health. The V gene is TRBV7-9, the J gene TRBJ2-1; 7 bases match TRBD2. Sequenced: naive CD4+ T cells from blood. The CDR3 DNA sequence: TGTGCCAGCAGCCCGTGGACTAGTGTGAATGAGCAGTTCTTC. Encoded protein: CASSPWTSVNEQFF.